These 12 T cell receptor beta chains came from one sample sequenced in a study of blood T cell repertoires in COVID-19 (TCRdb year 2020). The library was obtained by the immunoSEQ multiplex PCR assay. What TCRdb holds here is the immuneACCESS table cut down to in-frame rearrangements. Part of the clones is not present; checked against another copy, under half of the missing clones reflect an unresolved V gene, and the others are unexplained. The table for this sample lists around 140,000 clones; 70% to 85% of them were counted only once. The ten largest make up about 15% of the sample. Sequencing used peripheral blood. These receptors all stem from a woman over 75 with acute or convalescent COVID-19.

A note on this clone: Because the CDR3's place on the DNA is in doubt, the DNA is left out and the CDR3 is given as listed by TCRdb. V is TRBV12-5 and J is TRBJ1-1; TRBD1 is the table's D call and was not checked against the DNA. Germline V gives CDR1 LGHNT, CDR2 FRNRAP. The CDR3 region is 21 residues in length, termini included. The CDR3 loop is CASGGRKTEAFFARRKTEAFF.

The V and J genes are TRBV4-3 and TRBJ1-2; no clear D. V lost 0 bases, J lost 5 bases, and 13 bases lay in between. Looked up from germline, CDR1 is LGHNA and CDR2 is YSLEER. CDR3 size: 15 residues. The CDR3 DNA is TGCGCCAGCAGCCAAGACCCCGATGGCGGTTATGGCTACACCTTC. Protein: CASSQDPDGGYGYTF.

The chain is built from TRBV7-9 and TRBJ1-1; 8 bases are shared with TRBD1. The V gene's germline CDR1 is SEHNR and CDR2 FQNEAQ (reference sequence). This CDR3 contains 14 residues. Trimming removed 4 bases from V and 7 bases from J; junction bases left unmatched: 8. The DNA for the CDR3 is TGTGCCAGCAGCTCGAGTTTAGGACAGGGTGAAGCTTTCTTT. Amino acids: CASSSSLGQGEAFF.

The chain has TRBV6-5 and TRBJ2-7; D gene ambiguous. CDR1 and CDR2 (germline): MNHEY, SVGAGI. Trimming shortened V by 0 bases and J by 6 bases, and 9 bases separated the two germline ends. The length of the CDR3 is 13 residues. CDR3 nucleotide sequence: TGTGCCAGCAGTTACTCAAGTCTCAGCGAGCAGTACTTC. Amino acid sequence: CASSYSSLSEQYF.

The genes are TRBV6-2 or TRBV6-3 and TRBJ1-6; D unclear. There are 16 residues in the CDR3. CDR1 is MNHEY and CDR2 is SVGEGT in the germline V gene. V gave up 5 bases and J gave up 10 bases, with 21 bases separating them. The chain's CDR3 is CASSTPLWQAGSPLHF. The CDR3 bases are TGTGCCAGCAGTACCCCCCTCTGGCAGGCGGGATCACCCCTCCACTTT.

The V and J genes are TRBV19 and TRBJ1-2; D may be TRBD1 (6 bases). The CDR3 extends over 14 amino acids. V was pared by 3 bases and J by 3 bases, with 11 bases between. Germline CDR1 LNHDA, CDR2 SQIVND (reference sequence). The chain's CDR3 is CASSMLGAYYGYTF. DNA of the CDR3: TGTGCCAGTAGTATGTTGGGGGCATACTATGGCTACACCTTC.

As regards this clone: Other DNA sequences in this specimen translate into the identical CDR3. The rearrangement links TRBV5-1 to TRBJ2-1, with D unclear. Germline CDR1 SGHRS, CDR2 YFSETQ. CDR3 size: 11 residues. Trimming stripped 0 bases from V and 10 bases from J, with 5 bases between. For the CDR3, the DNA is TGCGCCAGCAGCTTGGCAGGCGAGCAGTTCTTC. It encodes CASSLAGEQFF.

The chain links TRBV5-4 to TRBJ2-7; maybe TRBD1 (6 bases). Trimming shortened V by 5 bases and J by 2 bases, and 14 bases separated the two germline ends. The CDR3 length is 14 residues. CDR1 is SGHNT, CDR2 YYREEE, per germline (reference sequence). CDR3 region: CASSSPGAAYEQYF. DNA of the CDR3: TGTGCCAGCAGTTCACCAGGGGCCGCCTACGAGCAGTACTTC.

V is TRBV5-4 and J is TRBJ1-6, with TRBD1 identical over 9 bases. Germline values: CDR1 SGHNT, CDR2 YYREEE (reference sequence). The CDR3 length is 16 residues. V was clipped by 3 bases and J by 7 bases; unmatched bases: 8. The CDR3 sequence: CASSYGTGRPNSPLHF. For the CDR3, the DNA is TGTGCCAGCAGCTACGGGACAGGGAGACCGAATTCACCCCTCCACTTT.

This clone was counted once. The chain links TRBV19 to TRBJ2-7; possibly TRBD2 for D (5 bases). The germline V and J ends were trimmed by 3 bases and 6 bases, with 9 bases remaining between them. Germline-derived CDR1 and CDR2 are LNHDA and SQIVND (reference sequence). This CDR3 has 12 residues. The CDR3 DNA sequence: TGTGCCAGTAGTATCCCTGCGGGCGAGCAGTACTTC. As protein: CASSIPAGEQYF.

The chain's CDR3 is CARSRSAGASNQPQHF. The DNA for the CDR3 is TGTGCCAGAAGCCGATCAGCGGGAGCTAGCAATCAGCCCCAGCATTTT. The chain uses TRBV5-3 and TRBJ1-5, with no clear D. TRBV5-3 is reported as an ORF; its role is uncertain. Deletions cut 4 bases from V and 0 bases from J, with 14 bases between. The CDR3 consists of 16 residues.

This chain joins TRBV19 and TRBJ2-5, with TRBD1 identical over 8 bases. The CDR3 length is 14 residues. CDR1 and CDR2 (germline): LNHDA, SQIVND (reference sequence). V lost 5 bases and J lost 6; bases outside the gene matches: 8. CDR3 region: CASSVTGVEQTQYF. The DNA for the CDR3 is TGTGCCAGTAGTGTGACAGGGGTCGAACAGACCCAGTACTTC.